These 24 T cell receptor beta chains were sequenced from one sample in a study of regulatory T cells in long-lasting Graves disease. Time point defined: newly diagnosed GD, antithyroid drugs for less than 3 months. PBMCs were the source of the RNA used for TCR sequencing. Arm-PCR with iRepertoire HTBI primers amplified the CDR3 regions for these TCR beta libraries. TCRdb passed the multiplex PCR reads through MiXCR, listing each CDR3 protein once. The sample contains about 400,000 distinct CDR3 sequences, around a sixth of which appear only once. The sample consisted of peripheral blood mononuclear cells (PBMCs), taken at new diagnosis, from a patient treated with antithyroid drugs. Receptors were obtained from a female donor with Graves disease.

V gene TRBV27 combines with J gene TRBJ2-2; possibly TRBD2 for D (6 bases). The CDR3 runs 17 residues. Trimming shortened V by 8 bases and J by 7 bases, and 26 bases separated the two germline ends. The germline gives CDR1 MNHEY, CDR2 SMNVEV (reference sequence). The CDR3 DNA is TGTGCCAGCTCACCAACGGACTGGGGGGAATCCGGCGGGGAGCTGTTTTTT. Protein product: CASSPTDWGESGGELFF.

This clonotype was recorded a few times. One end of the junction does not line up with germline, which may come from a read error. This chain joins TRBV5-1 and TRBJ2-1; TRBD2 aligns across 10 bases. Germline V gives CDR1 SGHRS, CDR2 YFSETQ. The CDR3 loop spans 16 amino acids. CDR3 in amino acids: CASSRTGLAAQDEQSF. The CDR3 nucleotides read TGCGCCAGCAGCCGGACAGGACTAGCGGCCCAAGACGAGCAGTCCTTC.

There are many counts of this clonotype. V and J are TRBV5-1 and TRBJ2-7; 7 bases align to TRBD2. Unmatched junction bases numbered 11, after V lost 10 bases and J lost 1 base. CDR3 length equals 14 residues. Per germline, CDR1 SGHRS and CDR2 YFSETQ. CDR3 DNA sequence: TGCGCCTCCTCGGCGGGGGTCGGTTCCTACGAGCAGTACTTC. It yields the protein CASSAGVGSYEQYF.

V and J are TRBV27 and TRBJ2-7, with D possibly TRBD1 on 5 matching bases. The CDR3 has 10 amino acids. Trimming took 11 bases from V and 6 from J, leaving 11 bases between them. CDR1 is MNHEY and CDR2 is SMNVEV in the germline V gene (reference sequence). The CDR3 here is CASGKGEQYF. CDR3 in DNA: TGTGCCTCAGGGAAGGGCGAGCAGTACTTC.

A few counts support this clonotype. This chain joins TRBV5-5 and TRBJ2-5; 9 bases agree with TRBD1. The germline gives CDR1 SGHKS, CDR2 YYEKEE (reference sequence). CDR3 size: 16 residues. After removal of 4 bases from V and 3 bases from J, the junction contained 10 bases not matched to a gene. The chain's CDR3 is CASSPTGTGKEETQYF. CDR3 coding DNA: TGTGCCAGCAGCCCGACCGGGACAGGGAAGGAAGAGACCCAGTACTTC.

The table lists this clonotype with a few counts. The rearrangement links TRBV13 to TRBJ2-3, with TRBD2 matching over 7 bases. The CDR3 length is 14 residues. V was pared by 4 bases and J by 8 bases, with 9 bases of the junction left unmatched. Germline loops: CDR1 PRHDT, CDR2 FYEKMQ (reference sequence). The CDR3 bases are TGTGCCAGCAGCTCGGGACTACCTCGCGGTACGCAGTATTTT. Its translation: CASSSGLPRGTQYF.

The rearrangement links TRBV19 to TRBJ2-2; D remains ambiguous. The CDR3 sequence is 13 residues long. V lost 9 bases and J lost 3, with 11 bases in between. CDR1 LNHDA and CDR2 SQIVND come from the germline V gene (reference sequence). CDR3 region: CASLVPYTGELFF. The DNA of the CDR3 is TGTGCCAGCCTAGTCCCTTACACCGGGGAGCTGTTTTTT. The full variable domain, in which reference TRBV19 and TRBJ2-2 provide the parts outside the CDR3, is DGGITQSPKYLFRKEGQNVTLSCEQNLNHDAMYWYRQDPGQGLRLIYYSQIVNDFQKGDIAEGYSVSREKKESFPLTVTSAQKNPTAFYLCASLVPYTGELFFGEGSRLTVL.

On this clonotype: This may stem from a read error, because a much larger clone lies one nucleotide away. The chain uses TRBV7-3 and TRBJ1-1; the match to TRBD1 covers 7 bases. The length of the CDR3 is 17 residues. The germline V gene encodes CDR1 SGHTA and CDR2 FQGTGA. The CDR3 reads CGSSLWAGGGMNTEAFF. CDR3 sequence (DNA): TGTGGCAGCAGCTTATGGGCAGGGGGAGGTATGAACACTGAAGCTTTCTTT.

This clonotype was observed many times. The rearrangement joins TRBV29-1 to TRBJ2-2; 12 nucleotides match TRBD1. The ends lost 7 bases at V and 4 bases at J; junction bases unmatched: 10. Germline V gene sequence: CDR1 SQVTM, CDR2 ANQGSEA. The CDR3 consists of 16 residues. CDR3 amino acids: CSAALRDRGLTGELFF. The CDR3 DNA follows: TGCAGCGCAGCACTCCGGGACAGGGGGCTCACCGGGGAGCTGTTTTTT.

This clonotype was counted many times. The chain combines TRBV7-3 with TRBJ2-2; possible D gene TRBD2, 6 bases. The CDR3 runs to 16 residues. CDR1 and CDR2 from the germline V gene are SGHTA and FQGTGA. Trimming left V 1 base short and J 0 bases short, with 9 bases between. The CDR3 is CASSLSLATNTGELFF. The CDR3 DNA reads as TGTGCCAGCAGCTTAAGTCTAGCGACGAACACCGGGGAGCTGTTTTTT.

This clonotype was seen ten or more times. J is TRBJ2-1 and V is TRBV14; 12 bases are shared with TRBD2. J lost 9 bases, V lost 1 base, and 13 bases had no gene match. Germline V lookup: CDR1 SGHDN, CDR2 FVKESK. This CDR3 is 18 amino acids long. CDR3 in amino acids: CASSQVERLAGGPGEQFF. For the CDR3, the DNA is TGTGCCAGCAGCCAAGTTGAGCGTCTAGCGGGAGGGCCAGGTGAGCAGTTCTTC.

This clonotype was recorded many times. The chain carries TRBV12-3 or TRBV12-4 and TRBJ2-1; 9 bases match TRBD1. Trimming at V came to 4 bases and at J to 5 bases, leaving 6 bases not matched to a gene. CDR3 length: 15 amino acids. The CDR3 region has the DNA TGTGCCAGCAGTTCAGGACAGGGGTGGGACAATGAGCAGTTCTTC. Protein sequence: CASSSGQGWDNEQFF.

This clonotype was seen repeatedly, ten times or more. J is TRBJ2-1 and V is TRBV13, with 13 bases fitting TRBD2. The CDR3 is 16 amino acids. After removal of 5 bases from V and 6 bases from J, the junction contained 7 bases not matched to a gene. CDR1 is PRHDT, CDR2 FYEKMQ, per germline (reference sequence). The CDR3, as DNA: TGTGCCAGCAGCCCGCAAACTAGCGGGGGGGCCAATGAGCAGTTCTTC. Translation gives CASSPQTSGGANEQFF. The entire variable domain, with the rest obtained from reference TRBV13 and TRBJ2-1, is as follows: AAGVIQSPRHLIKEKRETATLKCYPIPRHDTVYWYQQGPGQDPQFLISFYEKMQSDKGSIPDRFSAQQFSDYHSELNMSSLELGDSALYFCASSPQTSGGANEQFFGPGTRLTVL.

The table lists this clonotype with many counts. The V and J genes are TRBV7-8 and TRBJ1-3, with D perhaps matching TRBD1 (5 bases). The CDR3 sequence is 16 residues long. Germline CDR1 is SGHVS and CDR2 is FQNEAQ. Deletions cut 0 bases from V and 1 base from J, with 10 bases between. The CDR3 loop reads CASSLAGAGSGNTIYF. DNA of the CDR3: TGTGCCAGCAGCTTAGCTGGGGCAGGATCTGGAAACACCATATATTTT. The full variable domain, completed using reference TRBV7-8 and TRBJ1-3, is GAGVSQSPRYKVAKRGQDVALRCDPISGHVSLFWYQQALGQGPEFLTYFQNEAQLDKSGLPSDRFFAERPEGSVSTLKIQRTQQEDSAVYLCASSLAGAGSGNTIYFGEGSWLTVV.

The rearrangement links TRBV6-2 or TRBV6-3 to TRBJ2-6; 9 bases match TRBD1. Germline CDR1 MNHEY, CDR2 SVGEGT. This CDR3 spans 19 amino acids. Trimming removed 6 bases from V and 0 bases from J; junction bases left unmatched: 12. CDR3: CASSSRTGGSPSGANVLTF. In DNA form, the CDR3 reads TGTGCCAGCAGCTCTCGAACAGGGGGCTCTCCCTCTGGGGCCAACGTCCTGACTTTC.

This clonotype was detected ten times or more. The chain is built from TRBV28 and TRBJ2-2; possibly TRBD1 for D (5 bases). Per the germline V gene, CDR1 is MDHEN and CDR2 is SYDVKM. The CDR3 length is 15 residues. Deletions cut 1 base from V and 9 bases from J, with 15 bases between. The CDR3 DNA reads TGTGCCAGCAGTTTATCACTGGGGCTTAAGTGGGAGCTGTTTTTT. It is translated as CASSLSLGLKWELFF.

The table lists this clonotype with many counts. The chain combines TRBV11-2 with TRBJ1-1; D remains unclear. Germline CDR1 SGHAT, CDR2 FQNNGV. V lost 0 bases and J 3 bases, leaving 5 bases between the germline ends. The CDR3 is made up of 13 amino acids. CDR3: CASSLERDTEAFF. CDR3 DNA: TGTGCCAGCAGCTTAGAAAGGGACACTGAAGCTTTCTTT.

This clonotype was recorded a few times. The chain combines TRBV19 with TRBJ1-1, with 7 bases aligning to TRBD1. From germline, CDR1 is LNHDA and CDR2 SQIVND (reference sequence). The CDR3 totals 14 residues. The trim removed 2 bases at V and 6 bases at J, leaving 6 bases unmatched. CDR3 protein: CASSIFRDSSEAFF. CDR3 coding DNA: TGTGCCAGTAGTATATTCCGGGACAGCTCTGAAGCTTTCTTT.

The rearrangement links TRBV7-9 to TRBJ1-2, with D possibly matching TRBD1 (5 bases). The germline gives CDR1 SEHNR, CDR2 FQNEAQ (reference sequence). The CDR3 spans 15 residues. The V gene lost 5 bases and the J gene lost 4 bases, with 17 bases spanning the gap. This chain's CDR3 is CASSTSDISSYGYTF. In nucleotides, the CDR3 is TGTGCCAGCAGCACTTCGGACATATCTTCCTATGGCTACACCTTC. The full variable domain, its missing parts supplied by reference TRBV7-9 and TRBJ1-2, is DTGVSQNPRHKITKRGQNVTFRCDPISEHNRLYWYRQTLGQGPEFLTYFQNEAQLEKSRLLSDRFSAERPKGSFSTLEIQRTEQGDSAMYLCASSTSDISSYGYTFGSGTRLTVV.

This clonotype was counted ten times or more. CDR3: CSATRDRGLGGYTF. CDR3 DNA sequence: TGCAGTGCTACCAGGGACAGGGGGCTTGGAGGCTACACCTTC. The chain carries TRBV20-1 and TRBJ1-2, with TRBD1 matching 12 bases. Per germline, CDR1 DFQATT and CDR2 SNEGSKA (reference sequence). The CDR3 contains 14 residues. With 4 bases clipped from V and 8 bases from J, the junction kept 8 bases outside the gene matches.

The table lists this clonotype with many counts. The chain carries TRBV7-2 and TRBJ2-1; a weak D match, TRBD2 (5 bases). This CDR3 is 15 amino acids long. Germline-derived CDR1 and CDR2 are SGHTA and FQGNSA. The ends were cut back, 5 bases at V and 0 bases at J, with 11 bases in the middle. The CDR3 coding sequence is TGTGCCAGCAGCCCGAGCGGCAGCTCCTACAATGAGCAGTTCTTC. The encoded protein is CASSPSGSSYNEQFF.

The chain is built from TRBV11-2 and TRBJ2-1, with D unresolved. The CDR3 is made up of 13 amino acids. The germline gives CDR1 SGHAT, CDR2 FQNNGV. V shed 1 base and J shed 7 bases, with 8 bases lying between them. DNA of the CDR3: TGTGCCAGCAGCTTAGGGGCTTGGAATGAGCAGTTCTTC. Protein: CASSLGAWNEQFF. Full variable domain (missing parts from reference TRBV11-2 and TRBJ2-1): EAGVAQSPRYKIIEKRQSVAFWCNPISGHATLYWYQQILGQGPKLLIQFQNNGVVDDSQLPKDRFSAERLKGVDSTLKIQPAKLEDSAVYLCASSLGAWNEQFFGPGTRLTVL.

With respect to this clonotype: A single base separates this from a much larger clone, so it may be a read error. The rearrangement joins TRBV12-3 or TRBV12-4 to TRBJ1-4; the match to TRBD1 covers 7 bases. The J segment lost 3 bases and the V segment lost 2 bases, leaving 3 bases of the junction unmatched. The CDR3 runs 15 residues. CDR3 amino acids: CASSLSGTANEKLFF. The CDR3 DNA is TGTGCCAGCAGTTTATCAGGGACAGCTAATGAAAAACTGTTTTTT.

This clonotype was seen a handful of times. The chain carries TRBV6-5 and TRBJ1-5; no firm D call. V dropped 3 bases and J dropped 0 bases, with 9 bases sitting between them. Germline CDR1 reads MNHEY; CDR2 reads SVGAGI. This CDR3 spans 15 amino acids. The CDR3 DNA is TGTGCCAGCAGTTATACAGCAACTAGCAATCAGCCCCAGCATTTT. Translating gives CASSYTATSNQPQHF.